A single sample gave rise to the 4 T cell receptor beta chains below, sequenced in a study of blood T cell repertoires in COVID-19. The repertoire was sequenced with immunoSEQ multiplex PCR; TCRdb's copy has only in-frame clones and lacks some. The sample lists 200,000 to 250,000 clones; about 80% were seen once. The source material was peripheral blood. These receptors were collected from a young woman who had recovered from COVID-19.

The genes are TRBV6-2 or TRBV6-3 and TRBJ2-1; TRBD1 matches at 9 bases. With V trimmed by 2 bases and J by 10 bases, 9 bases remained unmatched. The V gene's germline CDR1 is MNHEY and CDR2 SVGEGT. CDR3 length: 15 residues. For the CDR3, the DNA is TGTGCCAGCAGTTACCCCGGACAGGGGTTGTGGGAGCAGTTCTTC. Translated: CASSYPGQGLWEQFF.

The rearrangement links TRBV30 to TRBJ2-1; a possible D gene is TRBD2 (6 bases). The V gene's germline CDR1 is GTSNPN and CDR2 SVGIG (reference sequence). Trimming took 2 bases from V and 1 from J, leaving 12 bases between them. The CDR3 covers 15 residues. CDR3 nucleotides: TGTGCCTGGAGTCCGGGACTTAGTTCCTACAATGAGCAGTTCTTC. This gives the protein CAWSPGLSSYNEQFF.

V usage is TRBV9 and J usage is TRBJ2-3, with D unresolved. Germline V gene sequence: CDR1 SGDLS, CDR2 YYNGEE. Trimming took off 4 bases at V and 2 bases at J, with 14 bases between the two ends. The CDR3 consists of 15 residues. CDR3 sequence: CASSPSGGLTDTQYF. In DNA form, the CDR3 reads TGTGCCAGCAGCCCGAGTGGCGGCCTCACAGATACGCAGTATTTT.

V usage is TRBV7-2 and J usage is TRBJ2-7; 10 positions agree with TRBD2. CDR3 size: 18 residues. V lost 2 bases to trimming and J lost 0 bases; unmatched junction nucleotides: 10. The germline V gene encodes CDR1 SGHTA and CDR2 FQGNSA. The CDR3 sequence: CASSLYPTRTSGSYEQYF. The CDR3 coding sequence is TGTGCCAGCAGCTTATACCCGACTCGGACTAGCGGCTCCTACGAGCAGTACTTC.